The entry below gives a single TCR beta chain sequence along with its context. Its antigen is still unknown. The data belong to a study of cytomegalovirus exposure and HLA in healthy donors. From germline, CDR1 is SNHLY and CDR2 FYNNEI. The CDR3 is made up of 14 amino acids. V was cut by 3 bases and J by 4 bases, with 12 bases left in between. With 60 Vbeta and 13 Jbeta primers, the PCR was carried out. As originally analysed: In a later analysis, 80 million to 100 million unique TCR beta chains included roughly 11 million shared by two or more donors. Repertoires were generated with immunoSEQ multiplex PCR, while TCRdb's copy carries only in-frame clones and drops some. That table is the source of V, J and clone size, and D and trimming were worked out from the DNA. The sample has 90,000 to 120,000 clones, roughly 82% seen once; the top ten hold approximately 2.6%. Study-level findings and limits: Sequencing depth across donors, presence/absence analyses assumed, was roughly uniform. Of the V segments, some could not be distinguished, including TRBV6-2 and TRBV6-3, and were excluded.

Sequencing input: PBMCs. This TCR was recovered from a man between 25 and 39 years old in good health and CMV-seropositive. The chain couples TRBV2 to TRBJ2-5, with D uncertain. CDR3 nucleotide sequence: TGTGCCAGCAGTGACCCAAGAGGCGGAGAGACCCAGTACTTC. Its protein product is CASSDPRGGETQYF.